Listed below are T cell receptor beta chains from one sample, sequenced in a study of spatial heterogeneity in lung cancer. TCRdb used MiXCR to reprocess the 5' RACE reads, holding one entry per CDR3 protein. The sample consists of approximately 40,000 distinct CDR3 sequences, roughly 15% of them appearing once. Material: PBMCs, obtained at surgery. The receptors shown here come from a male donor with early-stage non-small cell lung cancer. Each CDR3 is given with its conserved first and last residue. A D gene is named only where the DNA matches it firmly. Size is stated for part of the rows, as once, few or many counts, or as a class when the clone is expanded.

d_gene,j_gene,v_gene,abundance,len,CDR3aa,CDR3nt
TRBD1,TRBJ1-1,TRBV24-1,few,15,CATSDGTGGISEAFF,TGTGCCACCAGTGATGGGACAGGGGGAATTTCTGAAGCTTTCTTT
.,TRBJ2-3,TRBV29-1,.,10,CSFHSNTQYF,TGCAGCTTCCACTCAAATACGCAGTATTTT
.,TRBJ2-7,TRBV7-9,many,14,CASSFQGSGREQYF,TGTGCCAGCAGCTTTCAGGGGTCCGGGCGCGAGCAGTACTTC
TRBD2,TRBJ2-1,TRBV3-1,few,15,CASSQTSGGAREQFF,TGTGCCAGCAGCCAAACTAGCGGGGGGGCCCGGGAGCAGTTCTTC
.,TRBJ1-6,TRBV25-1,.,14,CASSYRDLDSPLHF,TGTGCCAGCAGTTACAGGGACCTGGATTCACCCCTCCACTTT
.,TRBJ2-2,TRBV7-9,.,14,CASSQKRFTGELFF,TGTGCCAGCAGCCAAAAGCGGTTCACCGGGGAGCTGTTTTTT
TRBD1,TRBJ1-6,TRBV2,few,13,CASTRTGNSPLHF,TGTGCCAGCACCCGGACAGGGAATTCACCCCTCCACTTT
.,TRBJ2-1,TRBV10-3,.,17,CAISETGRTETYNEQFF,TGTGCCATCAGTGAGACGGGCCGAACCGAAACCTACAATGAGCAGTTCTTC
.,TRBJ2-3,TRBV6-2/TRBV6-3,.,15,CASSLVAERTDTQYF,TGTGCCAGCAGTTTGGTAGCGGAGCGCACAGATACGCAGTATTTT
.,TRBJ1-3,TRBV6-5,few,13,CASSYSGGNTIYF,TGTGCCAGCAGTTACTCGGGGGGAAACACCATATATTTT
.,TRBJ1-4,TRBV12-5,.,16,CASATRDQGRNEKLFF,TGTGCTAGTGCGACCCGGGACCAGGGTCGTAATGAAAAACTGTTTTTT
TRBD2,TRBJ2-1,TRBV29-1,many,16,CSVVAPTSGRSGEQFF,TGCAGCGTTGTAGCCCCCACTAGCGGGAGAAGCGGTGAGCAGTTCTTC
.,TRBJ2-3,TRBV12-3/TRBV12-4,many,12,CASRYYTDTQYF,TGTGCCAGCAGGTACTACACAGATACGCAGTATTTT
.,TRBJ2-3,TRBV3-1,many,10,CASSGDTQYF,TGTGCCAGCAGCGGGGATACGCAGTATTTT
.,TRBJ2-1,TRBV3-1,many,11,CASSWTGEQFF,TGTGCCAGCAGCTGGACTGGCGAGCAGTTCTTC
.,TRBJ2-1,TRBV5-5,few,14,CASSLKAVWNEQFF,TGTGCCAGCAGCTTAAAGGCAGTCTGGAATGAGCAGTTCTTC
.,TRBJ1-1,TRBV5-4,.,14,CASSLIGTNTEAFF,TGTGCCAGCAGCTTGATCGGGACCAACACTGAAGCTTTCTTT
.,TRBJ2-2,TRBV25-1,.,15,CASRVTRGSPGELFF,TGTGCCAGCAGGGTGACAAGGGGCAGTCCCGGGGAGCTGTTTTTT
TRBD1,TRBJ1-1,TRBV12-3/TRBV12-4,few,13,CASRLQGNAEAFF,TGTGCCAGCAGACTACAGGGGAACGCTGAAGCTTTCTTT
.,TRBJ2-2,TRBV20-1,few,19,CSASPQWTATGVGTGELFF,TGCAGTGCTAGCCCTCAATGGACTGCCACTGGGGTGGGTACTGGGGAGCTGTTTTTT
TRBD2,TRBJ2-2,TRBV5-1,.,16,CASSLAGSGRAGELFF,TGCGCCAGCAGCTTGGCCGGAAGCGGGAGAGCCGGGGAGCTGTTTTTT
TRBD1,TRBJ2-3,TRBV5-1,.,17,CASSLGNRGARGDTQYF,TGCGCCAGCAGCTTGGGGAACAGGGGGGCCCGCGGAGATACGCAGTATTTT
.,TRBJ2-1,TRBV7-2,.,16,CASTRASGSSYNEQFF,TGTGCCAGCACCCGAGCGTCCGGGAGCTCCTACAATGAGCAGTTCTTC
.,TRBJ1-5,TRBV6-2/TRBV6-3,.,15,CASSYADSYNQPQHF,TGTGCCAGCAGTTACGCCGACAGTTATAATCAGCCCCAGCATTTT
.,TRBJ2-5,TRBV7-9,many,14,CASSRGAGSEAQYF,TGTGCCAGCAGCCGCGGGGCAGGGAGTGAGGCCCAGTACTTC
.,TRBJ2-4,TRBV7-9,few,17,CASSNRPGSLAKNIQYF,TGTGCCAGCAGCAACCGACCGGGTAGTCTAGCCAAAAACATTCAGTACTTC
.,TRBJ1-1,TRBV20-1,.,14,CSARKAALNTEAFF,TGCAGCGCTAGGAAAGCAGCCTTGAACACTGAAGCTTTCTTT
.,TRBJ2-5,TRBV6-1,few,13,CASRASGIETQYF,TGTGCCAGCAGGGCCTCCGGTATAGAGACCCAGTACTTC
.,TRBJ2-5,TRBV5-1,few,14,CASSDQSGEETQYF,TGCGCCAGCAGCGATCAATCGGGGGAAGAGACCCAGTACTTC
TRBD2,TRBJ2-3,TRBV7-9,.,18,CASSLMPPGLAKIGTQYF,TGTGCCAGCAGCTTAATGCCTCCGGGACTAGCGAAGATTGGTACGCAGTATTTT
.,TRBJ2-2,TRBV12-3/TRBV12-4,.,16,CASSLAGTGGAGELFF,TGTGCCAGCAGTTTAGCGGGGACTGGAGGTGCCGGGGAGCTGTTTTTT
.,TRBJ2-5,TRBV15,few,13,CATSISIGETQYF,TGTGCCACCAGCATTTCTATCGGAGAGACCCAGTACTTC
TRBD2,TRBJ2-5,TRBV24-1,.,15,CATSEGAGAKETQYF,TGTGCCACCAGTGAGGGAGCGGGGGCCAAAGAGACCCAGTACTTC
TRBD1,TRBJ1-1,TRBV12-3/TRBV12-4,.,14,CASSFGDRGFEAFF,TGTGCCAGCAGTTTCGGGGACAGGGGCTTTGAAGCTTTCTTT
.,TRBJ2-4,TRBV28,many,13,CASSPPSKNIQYF,TGTGCCAGCAGTCCCCCGTCCAAAAACATTCAGTACTTC
TRBD2,TRBJ2-1,TRBV11-3,few,15,CASSLLAGGPGEQFF,TGTGCCAGCAGCCTACTAGCGGGAGGGCCTGGTGAGCAGTTCTTC
.,TRBJ1-2,TRBV2,many,16,CASSELLPEGRYGYTF,TGTGCCAGCAGTGAATTATTGCCGGAGGGACGCTATGGCTACACCTTC
TRBD2,TRBJ2-2,TRBV7-2,.,13,CASSREVAGELFF,TGTGCCAGCAGTCGGGAGGTCGCCGGGGAGCTGTTTTTT
.,TRBJ1-2,TRBV29-1,many,12,CSVEEGEAGYTF,TGCAGCGTTGAAGAGGGAGAAGCTGGCTACACCTTC
.,TRBJ2-5,TRBV15,.,15,CATSPLGGYQETQYF,TGTGCCACCAGCCCTCTGGGGGGCTACCAAGAGACCCAGTACTTC
.,TRBJ1-1,TRBV6-1,.,12,CASSNRVTEAFF,TGTGCCAGCAGTAACAGGGTTACTGAAGCTTTCTTT
TRBD2,TRBJ2-7,TRBV2,few,16,CASNPGLAGAKDEQYF,TGTGCCAGCAATCCGGGACTAGCGGGGGCTAAGGACGAGCAGTACTTC
TRBD1,TRBJ1-1,TRBV9,many,12,CASGTGATEAFF,TGTGCCAGCGGAACAGGGGCCACTGAAGCTTTCTTT
TRBD2,TRBJ2-5,TRBV7-6,.,17,CASSSQGLSKYQETQYF,TGTGCCAGCAGCTCCCAGGGACTATCTAAGTACCAAGAGACCCAGTACTTC
TRBD2,TRBJ2-5,TRBV11-2,.,15,CASSLAGGRGGTQYF,TGTGCCAGCAGCTTAGCGGGGGGACGCGGTGGGACCCAGTACTTC
.,TRBJ2-1,TRBV11-2,many,17,CASSSPADSSSYNEQFF,TGTGCCAGCAGCTCCCCGGCGGACTCAAGCTCCTACAATGAGCAGTTCTTC
.,TRBJ1-1,TRBV5-4,.,14,CASSLAGGYTEAFF,TGTGCCAGCAGCTTGGCCGGGGGGTACACTGAAGCTTTCTTT
.,TRBJ1-5,TRBV7-9,many,14,CASSLSRAGQPQHF,TGTGCCAGCAGTCTAAGCAGGGCCGGACAGCCCCAGCATTTT